This T cell receptor beta chain stems from a study of PD-1 blockade in classical Hodgkin lymphoma. Regarding the study as a whole: Significant TCR diversity gains by C4D1 occurred in CD4+ but not CD8+ cells. Reports indicated that newly diagnosed patients had lower baseline TCR diversity than healthy donors did. Sources of repertoire differences remain undefined, possibly disease activity or prior therapy.

Time point in this sample: cycle 4 day 1 (C4D1), after less than 7 weeks of nivolumab. Every patient relapsed after autologous stem cell transplantation, and brentuximab vedotin exposure varied. Best overall response was complete response, partial response or progressive disease in these relapsed/refractory classical Hodgkin lymphoma patients. The assay was immunoSEQ multiplex PCR, and TCRdb's table has in-frame clones only and misses some. Here the sample spans tens of thousands of clones, about 80% being singletons. V lost 4 bases and J lost 4; bases outside the gene matches: 4. The CDR3 is made up of 15 amino acids. CDR1 MNHNY and CDR2 SVGAGI come from the germline V gene (reference sequence). The sample holds a few counts of this clone. Its cognate antigen is unknown.

This clonotype originated in a human donor with classical Hodgkin lymphoma. V usage is TRBV6-6 and J usage is TRBJ1-1, with 12 bases lining up with TRBD1. The input for sequencing was peripheral blood mononuclear cells (PBMCs), taken before the fourth cycle of nivolumab. In DNA, the CDR3 is TGTGCCAGCAGTTCAGGGACAGGGGGCCCCACTGAAGCTTTCTTT. Its translation is CASSSGTGGPTEAFF.